Shown below are 24 T cell receptor beta chains from a single sample sequenced in a study of T cell changes during pregnancy in multiple sclerosis (dated by TCRdb to between 2018 and 2020). The library was obtained by the immunoSEQ multiplex PCR assay. As stored in TCRdb, this immuneACCESS dataset retains in-frame rearrangements with V and J assigned. A fraction of the clones does not appear; measured against another copy, unresolved V genes explain less than half of the discrepancy, and the remainder lacks a known reason. A total of about 130,000 clones appear in this sample, around 97% of them only once. Roughly 0.44% of the sample comes from the top ten. Sample: peripheral blood, taken after pregnancy. Receptors originate from a female donor with multiple sclerosis, enrolled in a pregnancy study.

This clone came up once. The chain employs TRBV9 and TRBJ2-3; 7 nucleotides line up with TRBD2. The CDR3 loop spans 16 amino acids. CDR1 SGDLS and CDR2 YYNGEE come from the germline V gene. The J segment lost 3 bases and the V segment lost 5 bases, leaving 12 bases of the junction unmatched. The CDR3 is CASSTQKTSSTDTQYF. In DNA, the CDR3 is TGTGCCAGCAGTACTCAAAAGACTAGCTCAACAGATACGCAGTATTTT.

The rearrangement links TRBV7-2 to TRBJ2-1; 11 nucleotides line up with TRBD2. CDR1 is SGHTA, CDR2 FQGNSA, per germline. Trimming at V came to 5 bases and at J to 5 bases, leaving 11 bases not matched to a gene. The CDR3 covers 17 residues. The CDR3: CASSRTQGLAENNEQFF. The CDR3 region has the DNA TGTGCCAGCAGCCGTACTCAGGGACTAGCGGAGAACAATGAGCAGTTCTTC.

The V and J genes are TRBV29-1 and TRBJ2-1, with TRBD2 as a possible D gene (6 bases). There are 11 residues in the CDR3. The germline gives CDR1 SQVTM, CDR2 ANQGSEA. In DNA form, the CDR3 reads TGCTCGGGAGCTCTTTACAATGAGCAGTTCTTC. It codes for CSGALYNEQFF.

This chain joins TRBV9 and TRBJ1-2, with D hard to call. In germline, CDR1 is SGDLS, CDR2 YYNGEE. Deletions cut 3 bases from V and 0 bases from J, with 15 bases between. This CDR3 spans 16 amino acids. The CDR3 nucleotides read TGTGCCAGCAGCGAAGGGAGAGCGGCATCTAACTATGGCTACACCTTC. Encoded protein: CASSEGRAASNYGYTF.

This sequence joins TRBV13 and TRBJ2-5; D unresolved. This CDR3 has 13 amino acids. Germline-derived CDR1 and CDR2 are PRHDT and FYEKMQ (reference sequence). V was pared by 6 bases and J by 5 bases, with 13 bases between. The CDR3 region is CASSYPPGETQYF. CDR3 DNA: TGTGCCAGCAGTTATCCTCCCGGGGAGACCCAGTACTTC.

Here the CDR3 DNA reads TGCAGCGCGGGACCAGGGGGCGCGGATGAAAAACTGTTTTTT. It codes for CSAGPGGADEKLFF. This sequence joins TRBV29-1 and TRBJ1-4; 8 bases are shared with TRBD1. Germline CDR1 is SQVTM and CDR2 is ANQGSEA. Unmatched junction bases numbered 10, after V lost 7 bases and J lost 6 bases. This CDR3 has 14 residues. Filled out from reference TRBV29-1 and TRBJ1-4, the complete variable domain reads SAVISQKPSRDICQRGTSLTIQCQVDSQVTMMFWYRQQPGQSLTLIATANQGSEATYESGFVIDKFPISRPNLTFSTLTVSNMSPEDSSIYLCSAGPGGADEKLFFGSGTQLSVL.

The chain has TRBV6-5 and TRBJ1-2; no clear D gene. Germline CDR1 MNHEY, CDR2 SVGAGI. V shed 0 bases and J shed 6 bases, with 11 bases lying between them. The CDR3 has 14 residues. In DNA form, the CDR3 reads TGTGCCAGCAGTTACTCGTTACGGACTAATGGCTACACCTTC. Protein product: CASSYSLRTNGYTF.

This chain joins TRBV10-2 and TRBJ2-3; D remains ambiguous. The V gene's germline CDR1 is WSHSY and CDR2 SAAADI. Trimming took 7 bases from V and 2 from J, leaving 10 bases between them. The CDR3 has 13 amino acids. CDR3 nucleotides: TGCGCCAGCAAGGCCAGACTCACAGATACGCAGTATTTT. This sequence encodes CASKARLTDTQYF.

The rearrangement uses TRBV7-9 and TRBJ2-7, with a tentative D call TRBD2 (5 bases). Trimming took 1 base from V and 8 from J, leaving 18 bases between them. The CDR3 consists of 15 residues. Per the germline V gene, CDR1 is SEHNR and CDR2 is FQNEAQ (reference sequence). Written as DNA, the CDR3 is TGTGCCAGCAGCTTAGGCGGCGGAGGTATTGTGAAGCAGTACTTC. Its translation is CASSLGGGGIVKQYF.

V usage is TRBV9 and J usage is TRBJ2-3, with 7 bases matching TRBD1. The CDR3 totals 15 residues. V gave up 5 bases and J gave up 0 bases; unmatched junction bases: 6. The germline V gene has CDR1 SGDLS and CDR2 YYNGEE. CDR3 sequence reads: CASSAGTDSTDTQYF. The CDR3 DNA follows: TGTGCCAGCAGTGCTGGGACAGATAGCACAGATACGCAGTATTTT. Looking up the rest from reference TRBV9 and TRBJ2-3 gives the full variable domain: DSGVTQTPKHLITATGQRVTLRCSPRSGDLSVYWYQQSLDQGLQFLIQYYNGEERAKGNILERFSAQQFPDLHSELNLSSLELGDSALYFCASSAGTDSTDTQYFGPGTRLTVL.

V gene TRBV28 combines with J gene TRBJ1-4, with TRBD1 as a possible D gene (5 bases). The CDR3 is 15 amino acids. V lost 3 bases and J 5 bases, leaving 13 bases between the germline ends. Germline assignment: CDR1 MDHEN and CDR2 SYDVKM. The CDR3: CASSLANRQNEKLFF. For the CDR3, the DNA is TGTGCCAGCAGTTTGGCCAACCGACAGAATGAAAAACTGTTTTTT. Full variable domain (missing parts from reference TRBV28 and TRBJ1-4): DVKVTQSSRYLVKRTGEKVFLECVQDMDHENMFWYRQDPGLGLRLIYFSYDVKMKEKGDIPEGYSVSREKKERFSLILESASTNQTSMYLCASSLANRQNEKLFFGSGTQLSVL.

The rearrangement links TRBV14 to TRBJ2-2, with D tentatively TRBD2 (6 bases). Germline CDR1 and CDR2: SGHDN and FVKESK. The CDR3 contains 13 residues. Trimming took off 7 bases at V and 6 bases at J, with 12 bases between the two ends. As DNA, the CDR3 is TGTGCCAGCATGGGACTCCTCCCCGGGGAGCTGTTTTTT. This sequence encodes CASMGLLPGELFF.

This chain uses TRBV5-8 with TRBJ2-7, with D unresolved. The CDR3 is 15 residues long. V lost 0 bases, J lost 1 base, and 11 bases lay in between. Germline V gives CDR1 SGHTS, CDR2 YDEGEE. CDR3 region: CASSLELALSYEQYF. The CDR3 DNA reads as TGTGCCAGCAGCTTGGAATTAGCCCTTTCCTACGAGCAGTACTTC. The complete variable domain, with remaining parts taken from reference TRBV5-8 and TRBJ2-7, reads EAGVTQSPTHLIKTRGQQATLRCSPISGHTSVYWYQQALGLGLQFLLWYDEGEERNRGNFPPRFSGRQFPNYSSELNVNALELEDSALYLCASSLELALSYEQYFGPGTRLTVT.

The CDR3 sequence is CATSTSLLHRDGTDTQYF. DNA of the CDR3: TGTGCCACCAGCACCTCACTTCTCCACAGGGATGGCACAGATACGCAGTATTTT. This rearrangement joins TRBV15 to TRBJ2-3; TRBD1 might be the D (6 bases). V gave up 4 bases and J gave up 1 base, with 21 bases separating them. The CDR3 extends over 18 amino acids. CDR1 is LNHNV and CDR2 is YYDKDF in the germline V gene (reference sequence).

The V and J genes are TRBV28 and TRBJ1-1, with 8 bases matching TRBD1. J gave up 1 base and V 4 bases, and 5 bases lay outside the gene matches. The CDR3 is made up of 15 amino acids. Germline V lookup: CDR1 MDHEN, CDR2 SYDVKM. The CDR3 loop is CASSSPGGPNTEAFF. Written as DNA, the CDR3 is TGTGCCAGCAGTTCGCCAGGGGGCCCGAACACTGAAGCTTTCTTT.

This clone was recorded once. This sequence joins TRBV2 and TRBJ1-5; the match to TRBD1 covers 7 bases. J gave up 0 bases and V 6 bases, and 8 bases lay outside the gene matches. CDR3 size: 16 residues. Per germline, CDR1 SNHLY and CDR2 FYNNEI. CDR3 region: CASSVGTDYSNQPQHF. In DNA form, the CDR3 reads TGTGCCAGCAGCGTTGGGACAGACTATAGCAATCAGCCCCAGCATTTT.

The chain combines TRBV4-2 with TRBJ2-2; TRBD1 is a possible D gene (5 bases). The germline V and J ends were trimmed by 0 bases and 6 bases, with 14 bases remaining between them. CDR3 size: 16 residues. Germline loops: CDR1 LGHNA, CDR2 YNFKEQ. The CDR3 loop reads CASSQDPRVISGELFF. The CDR3 coding sequence is TGTGCCAGCAGCCAAGACCCCAGGGTCATCTCCGGGGAGCTGTTTTTT.

The CDR3 here is CATSQQLGSGANVLTF. Here the CDR3 DNA reads TGTGCCACCTCACAGCAGCTGGGCTCTGGGGCCAACGTCCTGACTTTC. The V gene is TRBV19, the J gene TRBJ2-6; D unresolved. The V end lost 10 bases, the J end lost 0 bases, and 16 bases lay between the germline ends. The CDR3 is made up of 16 amino acids. CDR1 LNHDA and CDR2 SQIVND come from the germline V gene (reference sequence).

The table lists this clone with a few counts. The genes are TRBV4-1 and TRBJ1-1; 7 nucleotides match TRBD1. Germline values: CDR1 MGHRA, CDR2 YSYEKL. This CDR3 is 15 amino acids long. V shed 1 base and J 5 bases; nucleotides not matched to a gene: 7. In nucleotides, the CDR3 is TGCGCCAGCAGCCAAGCTCACAGGGGTCGGACTGAAGCTTTCTTT. This translates into CASSQAHRGRTEAFF.

This clone was recorded only once. This sequence joins TRBV7-2 and TRBJ2-3; 9 bases line up with TRBD2. Germline V gives CDR1 SGHTA, CDR2 FQGNSA. V trimming: 4 bases; J trimming: 3 bases; junction bases outside the gene matches: 5. The CDR3 covers 15 residues. CDR3 in DNA: TGTGCCAGCAGCTCGGGCGGGGGGGGAACAGATACGCAGTATTTT. It translates to CASSSGGGGTDTQYF.

The chain combines TRBV5-4 with TRBJ2-4; TRBD1 aligns across 8 bases. Losses at the gene ends were 4 bases for V and 4 bases for J; bases not matched to a gene: 4. This CDR3 contains 14 residues. Germline-derived CDR1 and CDR2 are SGHNT and YYREEE (reference sequence). CDR3 protein: CASSEGQGKNIQYF. DNA of the CDR3: TGTGCCAGCAGCGAAGGACAGGGTAAAAACATTCAGTACTTC.

The chain uses TRBV5-1 and TRBJ2-1, with 7 nucleotides matching TRBD1. CDR3 length: 15 amino acids. Germline CDR1 reads SGHRS; CDR2 reads YFSETQ. Unmatched junction bases numbered 10, after V lost 5 bases and J lost 5 bases. The CDR3 DNA follows: TGCGCCAGCAGACCTACCGGGACAGAACACAATGAGCAGTTCTTC. Protein product: CASRPTGTEHNEQFF.

This rearrangement joins TRBV7-3 to TRBJ2-1; D possibly corresponds to TRBD1 (6 bases). The CDR3 sequence is 14 residues long. The ends were cut back, 5 bases at V and 8 bases at J, with 16 bases in the middle. Germline V gives CDR1 SGHTA, CDR2 FQGTGA. The CDR3 nucleotides read TGTGCCAGCAGCCCTGGGGCAGGGGCCTATGAGCAGTTCTTC. Encoded protein: CASSPGAGAYEQFF.

The chain recombines TRBV7-2 with TRBJ2-1; 10 bases are shared with TRBD2. V lost 5 bases, J lost 2 bases, and 9 bases stayed unmatched. The CDR3 has 17 residues. CDR1 is SGHTA, CDR2 FQGNSA, per germline. The CDR3 loop reads CASSPPGSGRAYNEQFF. Here the CDR3 DNA reads TGTGCCAGCAGCCCCCCTGGCAGCGGGAGGGCCTACAATGAGCAGTTCTTC.